Listed below are T cell receptor beta chains from one sample, sequenced in a study of beta chain features in type 1 diabetes. Sequencing used immunoSEQ multiplex PCR; TCRdb keeps in-frame clones, though not all of them. The profile shows roughly 130,000 clones, roughly a tenth of them singletons. Source material: central memory CD4+ T cells from blood. These receptor sequences come from a man younger than 35 in good health. The CDR3 runs from the conserved cysteine through the conserved F or W. Each record gives: CDR3 length, D gene, J gene, V gene, clone size, CDR3 protein, CDR3 DNA. D genes are given only for firm matches. Only some rows state a clone size, as once, few, many or a class for expanded clones.

cdr3_length: 14
d_call: TRBD1
j_call: TRBJ1-2
v_call: TRBV28
clone_size: -
cdr3_aa: CASSPRTGWYGYTF
cdr3_nt: TGTGCCAGCAGTCCCCGGACAGGGTGGTATGGCTACACCTTC

cdr3_length: 12
d_call: -
j_call: TRBJ1-3
v_call: TRBV6-5
clone_size: -
cdr3_aa: CASEGSGNTIYF
cdr3_nt: TGTGCCAGCGAGGGCTCTGGAAACACCATATATTTT

cdr3_length: 14
d_call: TRBD1
j_call: TRBJ1-2
v_call: TRBV19
clone_size: many
cdr3_aa: CASSPRQGHYGYTF
cdr3_nt: TGTGCCAGTAGTCCAAGACAGGGGCACTATGGCTACACCTTC

cdr3_length: 14
d_call: -
j_call: TRBJ1-4
v_call: TRBV7-2
clone_size: -
cdr3_aa: CASREGAANEKLFF
cdr3_nt: TGTGCCAGCAGAGAAGGGGCGGCTAATGAAAAACTGTTTTTT

cdr3_length: 15
d_call: -
j_call: TRBJ1-1
v_call: TRBV11-2
clone_size: -
cdr3_aa: CASSSTGRGNTEAFF
cdr3_nt: TGTGCCAGCAGCTCAACAGGGAGGGGGAACACTGAAGCTTTCTTT

cdr3_length: 13
d_call: -
j_call: TRBJ1-2
v_call: TRBV5-1
clone_size: few
cdr3_aa: CASSRGLEGGYTF
cdr3_nt: TGCGCCAGCAGCCGGGGCCTGGAGGGTGGCTACACCTTC

cdr3_length: 15
d_call: -
j_call: TRBJ1-4
v_call: TRBV9
clone_size: -
cdr3_aa: CASSGQGSANEKLFF
cdr3_nt: TGTGCCAGCAGCGGGCAGGGATCGGCTAATGAAAAACTGTTTTTT

cdr3_length: 15
d_call: -
j_call: TRBJ1-2
v_call: TRBV4-2
clone_size: few
cdr3_aa: CASSPPDNKGRGYTF
cdr3_nt: TGTGCCAGCAGCCCCCCGGACAATAAAGGGCGGGGCTACACCTTC

cdr3_length: 20
d_call: TRBD1
j_call: TRBJ1-5
v_call: TRBV19
clone_size: once
cdr3_aa: CASSIRSRTGAVKGNQPQHF
cdr3_nt: TGTGCCAGTAGTATCCGCTCCCGGACAGGGGCCGTTAAGGGCAATCAGCCCCAGCATTTT

cdr3_length: 13
d_call: TRBD2
j_call: TRBJ2-3
v_call: TRBV5-4
clone_size: many
cdr3_aa: CASRTSGTDTQYF
cdr3_nt: TGTGCCAGCCGGACTAGCGGCACAGATACGCAGTATTTT

cdr3_length: 12
d_call: -
j_call: TRBJ1-2
v_call: TRBV7-9
clone_size: -
cdr3_aa: CASSHDSYGYTF
cdr3_nt: TGTGCCAGCAGCCACGACAGCTATGGCTACACCTTC

cdr3_length: 15
d_call: -
j_call: TRBJ2-1
v_call: TRBV7-3
clone_size: -
cdr3_aa: CASSGAGGTHNEQFF
cdr3_nt: TGTGCCAGCAGTGGGGCTGGCGGGACCCACAATGAGCAGTTCTTC

cdr3_length: 17
d_call: -
j_call: TRBJ1-4
v_call: TRBV4-1
clone_size: -
cdr3_aa: CASSQGGDLFSHEKLFF
cdr3_nt: TGCGCCAGCAGCCAAGGGGGGGACCTTTTCTCCCATGAAAAACTGTTTTTT

cdr3_length: 16
d_call: TRBD1
j_call: TRBJ2-1
v_call: TRBV18
clone_size: -
cdr3_aa: CASSPRQGIPYNEQFF
cdr3_nt: TGTGCCAGCTCACCTCGACAGGGAATACCCTACAATGAGCAGTTCTTC

cdr3_length: 13
d_call: -
j_call: TRBJ2-7
v_call: TRBV7-2
clone_size: -
cdr3_aa: CASSEAGSYEQYF
cdr3_nt: TGTGCCAGCAGCGAGGCTGGATCCTACGAGCAGTACTTC

cdr3_length: 14
d_call: -
j_call: TRBJ2-3
v_call: TRBV4-1
clone_size: -
cdr3_aa: CASSQAWASDTQYF
cdr3_nt: TGCGCCAGCAGCCAAGCCTGGGCGTCGGATACGCAGTATTTT

cdr3_length: 15
d_call: -
j_call: TRBJ2-1
v_call: TRBV7-2
clone_size: -
cdr3_aa: CASSLDGGTTREQFF
cdr3_nt: TGTGCCAGCAGCTTAGACGGCGGGACCACACGTGAGCAGTTCTTC

cdr3_length: 15
d_call: TRBD1
j_call: TRBJ1-1
v_call: TRBV18
clone_size: -
cdr3_aa: CASSPNRDRVTEAFF
cdr3_nt: TGTGCCAGCTCACCAAACCGGGACAGGGTGACTGAAGCTTTCTTT

cdr3_length: 16
d_call: -
j_call: TRBJ2-2
v_call: TRBV9
clone_size: few
cdr3_aa: CASSVGQGLNTGELFF
cdr3_nt: TGTGCCAGCAGCGTCGGACAGGGACTAAACACCGGGGAGCTGTTTTTT

cdr3_length: 15
d_call: -
j_call: TRBJ2-5
v_call: TRBV2
clone_size: -
cdr3_aa: CASSPTRGNQETQYF
cdr3_nt: TGTGCCAGCAGTCCCACCCGGGGGAACCAAGAGACCCAGTACTTC

cdr3_length: 14
d_call: -
j_call: TRBJ2-5
v_call: TRBV25-1
clone_size: -
cdr3_aa: CASSESWVAETQYF
cdr3_nt: TGTGCCAGCAGTGAATCTTGGGTAGCGGAGACCCAGTACTTC

cdr3_length: 15
d_call: -
j_call: TRBJ2-5
v_call: TRBV7-9
clone_size: many
cdr3_aa: CASSLVSGGLGTQYF
cdr3_nt: TGTGCCAGCAGCTTAGTTTCCGGGGGTCTAGGGACCCAGTACTTC

cdr3_length: 14
d_call: TRBD1
j_call: TRBJ1-1
v_call: TRBV7-9
clone_size: many
cdr3_aa: CASSPNRGNTEAFF
cdr3_nt: TGTGCCAGCAGCCCGAACAGGGGGAACACTGAAGCTTTCTTT

cdr3_length: 12
d_call: TRBD1
j_call: TRBJ1-2
v_call: TRBV29-1
clone_size: few
cdr3_aa: CSGMTGDHGYTF
cdr3_nt: TGCAGCGGTATGACAGGGGACCATGGCTACACCTTC

cdr3_length: 18
d_call: -
j_call: TRBJ1-6
v_call: TRBV18
clone_size: -
cdr3_aa: CASSTTGGQGAEVAPLHF
cdr3_nt: TGTGCCAGCTCAACGACGGGGGGGCAGGGTGCTGAAGTTGCACCCCTCCACTTT

cdr3_length: 15
d_call: TRBD1
j_call: TRBJ1-5
v_call: TRBV7-9
clone_size: few
cdr3_aa: CASSFRDSPNQPQHF
cdr3_nt: TGTGCCAGCAGCTTCCGGGACAGCCCCAATCAGCCCCAGCATTTT

cdr3_length: 14
d_call: TRBD2
j_call: TRBJ2-2
v_call: TRBV6-5
clone_size: few
cdr3_aa: CASSQGTSPGELFF
cdr3_nt: TGTGCCAGCAGTCAAGGGACTAGTCCCGGGGAGCTGTTTTTT

cdr3_length: 14
d_call: -
j_call: TRBJ1-2
v_call: TRBV15
clone_size: -
cdr3_aa: CATSSLGEGYGYTF
cdr3_nt: TGTGCCACCAGCAGTTTGGGGGAGGGCTATGGCTACACCTTC

cdr3_length: 14
d_call: TRBD1
j_call: TRBJ1-4
v_call: TRBV4-1
clone_size: -
cdr3_aa: CASSQVGGEEKLFF
cdr3_nt: TGCGCCAGCAGCCAAGTAGGGGGCGAGGAAAAACTGTTTTTT

cdr3_length: 13
d_call: -
j_call: TRBJ1-2
v_call: TRBV2
clone_size: many
cdr3_aa: CASSEDRIYGYTF
cdr3_nt: TGTGCCAGCAGTGAGGACAGAATCTATGGCTACACCTTC

cdr3_length: 13
d_call: -
j_call: TRBJ1-5
v_call: TRBV5-8
clone_size: few
cdr3_aa: CASSLAQVQSQHF
cdr3_nt: TGTGCCAGCAGCTTGGCGCAGGTCCAGTCCCAGCATTTT

cdr3_length: 16
d_call: -
j_call: TRBJ2-2
v_call: TRBV6-1
clone_size: few
cdr3_aa: CASSENLAVNTGELFF
cdr3_nt: TGTGCCAGCAGTGAAAATTTAGCGGTGAACACCGGGGAGCTGTTTTTT

cdr3_length: 17
d_call: TRBD2
j_call: TRBJ2-2
v_call: TRBV2
clone_size: -
cdr3_aa: CASSERASGSNTGELFF
cdr3_nt: TGTGCCAGCAGTGAAAGGGCTAGCGGGAGCAACACCGGGGAGCTGTTTTTT

cdr3_length: 14
d_call: -
j_call: TRBJ1-6
v_call: TRBV9
clone_size: many
cdr3_aa: CASTKGSANSPLHF
cdr3_nt: TGTGCCAGCACCAAGGGGTCGGCTAATTCACCCCTCCACTTT

cdr3_length: 13
d_call: -
j_call: TRBJ2-7
v_call: TRBV28
clone_size: -
cdr3_aa: CASSFYNSYEQYF
cdr3_nt: TGTGCCAGCAGTTTTTACAACTCCTACGAGCAGTACTTC

cdr3_length: 15
d_call: TRBD2
j_call: TRBJ2-1
v_call: TRBV28
clone_size: few
cdr3_aa: CASSSSGTTYNEQFF
cdr3_nt: TGTGCCAGCAGTTCTAGCGGGACCACCTACAATGAGCAGTTCTTC

cdr3_length: 15
d_call: -
j_call: TRBJ2-1
v_call: TRBV4-2
clone_size: -
cdr3_aa: CASSQDGRAYNEQFF
cdr3_nt: TGTGCCAGCAGCCAAGACGGCAGGGCATACAATGAGCAGTTCTTC

cdr3_length: 15
d_call: -
j_call: TRBJ1-2
v_call: TRBV25-1
clone_size: -
cdr3_aa: CASSSAQGLYYGYTF
cdr3_nt: TGTGCCAGCAGTTCAGCTCAGGGACTATACTATGGCTACACCTTC

cdr3_length: 13
d_call: -
j_call: TRBJ2-7
v_call: TRBV29-1
clone_size: few
cdr3_aa: CSVERLGNYEQYF
cdr3_nt: TGCAGCGTTGAACGACTAGGAAACTACGAGCAGTACTTC

cdr3_length: 17
d_call: TRBD1
j_call: TRBJ2-6
v_call: TRBV18
clone_size: few
cdr3_aa: CASSPGDRGSGANVLTF
cdr3_nt: TGTGCCAGCTCCCCTGGGGACAGGGGATCTGGGGCCAACGTCCTGACTTTC

cdr3_length: 13
d_call: -
j_call: TRBJ1-5
v_call: TRBV6-5
clone_size: few
cdr3_aa: CASSYRRRQPQHF
cdr3_nt: TGTGCCAGCAGTTACAGAAGGAGGCAGCCCCAGCATTTT

cdr3_length: 16
d_call: -
j_call: TRBJ2-2
v_call: TRBV4-1
clone_size: -
cdr3_aa: CASSQDPGRGDGELFF
cdr3_nt: TGCGCCAGCAGCCAAGATCCTGGCAGGGGTGACGGGGAGCTGTTTTTT

cdr3_length: 16
d_call: -
j_call: TRBJ2-6
v_call: TRBV7-3
clone_size: -
cdr3_aa: CASSLFRISGANVLTF
cdr3_nt: TGTGCCAGCAGCTTATTCAGAATCTCTGGGGCCAACGTCCTGACTTTC

cdr3_length: 14
d_call: -
j_call: TRBJ2-7
v_call: TRBV4-1
clone_size: -
cdr3_aa: CASSLGGTVGEQYF
cdr3_nt: TGCGCCAGCAGCCTGGGAGGCACTGTCGGCGAGCAGTACTTC

cdr3_length: 15
d_call: TRBD1
j_call: TRBJ2-1
v_call: TRBV18
clone_size: -
cdr3_aa: CASSLGQGPYNEQFF
cdr3_nt: TGTGCCAGCTCACTGGGACAGGGCCCCTACAATGAGCAGTTCTTC

cdr3_length: 16
d_call: -
j_call: TRBJ2-2
v_call: TRBV18
clone_size: few
cdr3_aa: CASSPQRAATTGELFF
cdr3_nt: TGTGCCAGCTCACCACAGAGGGCAGCGACCACCGGGGAGCTGTTTTTT

cdr3_length: 13
d_call: -
j_call: TRBJ2-1
v_call: TRBV18
clone_size: few
cdr3_aa: CASSSNRDNEQFF
cdr3_nt: TGTGCCAGCTCATCAAACAGAGACAATGAGCAGTTCTTC

cdr3_length: 15
d_call: TRBD1
j_call: TRBJ1-5
v_call: TRBV9
clone_size: few
cdr3_aa: CASSVGQGEGQPQHF
cdr3_nt: TGTGCCAGCAGCGTTGGACAGGGTGAAGGGCAGCCCCAGCATTTT

cdr3_length: 11
d_call: TRBD2
j_call: TRBJ2-7
v_call: TRBV20-1
clone_size: few
cdr3_aa: CSASLGEGQYF
cdr3_nt: TGCAGTGCTAGTCTAGGGGAGGGGCAGTACTTC

cdr3_length: 15
d_call: -
j_call: TRBJ2-5
v_call: TRBV9
clone_size: few
cdr3_aa: CASSVVPSAQETQYF
cdr3_nt: TGTGCCAGCAGCGTAGTCCCTAGCGCACAAGAGACCCAGTACTTC